These 8 T cell receptor beta chains came from one sample sequenced in a study of cytomegalovirus exposure and HLA in healthy donors. PCR was performed using 60 Vbeta and 13 Jbeta primers. Clones were sequenced by immunoSEQ multiplex PCR, and TCRdb holds only the in-frame ones, with some missing. This table has around 170,000 clones, approximately 84% appearing once. Sequencing used PBMCs. The receptors come from a boy aged 2-15 years in good health and CMV-seronegative.

The chain links TRBV6-1 to TRBJ1-1; TRBD1 aligns across 8 bases. V dropped 1 base and J dropped 11; count of bases not matched to a gene: 6. The CDR3 contains 13 residues. Per germline, CDR1 MNHNS and CDR2 SASEGT. The CDR3 bases are TGTGCCAGCAGTGAAGACGGACAGGGTCCCGCTTTCTTT. As protein: CASSEDGQGPAFF.

This clone was seen just once. This chain connects TRBV2 to TRBJ2-5; D may be TRBD2 (6 bases). CDR1 is SNHLY, CDR2 FYNNEI, per germline. CDR3 size: 13 residues. The V end was cut by 6 bases, the J end by 3 bases, with 11 bases between. In DNA form, the CDR3 reads TGTGCCAGCAGCAGGGAGGTCAAAGAGACCCAGTACTTC. Protein: CASSREVKETQYF.

This clone was counted a single time. The rearrangement links TRBV11-2 to TRBJ2-1, with D perhaps matching TRBD1 (6 bases). The germline gives CDR1 SGHAT, CDR2 FQNNGV. The CDR3 loop spans 12 amino acids. V lost 2 bases and J lost 14, with 13 bases in between. The CDR3 DNA is TGTGCCAGCAGCTTACGGGGAGAGGGGGAGTTCTTC. It specifies CASSLRGEGEFF.

In DNA form, the CDR3 reads TGTGCCATCAGCGGGACAGGGGAATTAAGAGATACGCAGTATTTT. It codes for CAISGTGELRDTQYF. The chain links TRBV10-3 to TRBJ2-3, with 10 bases that match TRBD1. CDR1 is ENHRY and CDR2 is SYGVKD in the germline V gene. The J segment lost 5 bases and the V segment lost 6 bases, leaving 8 bases of the junction unmatched. CDR3 length equals 15 residues.

The chain recombines TRBV29-1 with TRBJ2-1; 7 nucleotides line up with TRBD1. Germline V CDR1 and CDR2: SQVTM, ANQGSEA. V lost 0 bases and J lost 3; bases outside the gene matches: 8. The CDR3 has 16 amino acids. The DNA of the CDR3 is TGCAGCGTTGAAGATGAGAGGGGGCGAGTCTACAATGAGCAGTTCTTC. It codes for CSVEDERGRVYNEQFF.

This rearrangement joins TRBV7-2 to TRBJ1-5, with 7 bases aligning to TRBD1. J was trimmed by 1 base and V by 5 bases; bases with no gene match: 5. The CDR3 is 15 amino acids. CDR1 SGHTA and CDR2 FQGNSA come from the germline V gene. The DNA for the CDR3 is TGTGCCAGCAGCCCGGGACAGTCAAGCAATCAGCCCCAGCATTTT. Protein sequence: CASSPGQSSNQPQHF.

The rearrangement joins TRBV11-2 to TRBJ1-1; TRBD1 is a possible D gene (6 bases). The V end was cut by 5 bases, the J end by 3 bases, with 19 bases between. The length of the CDR3 is 16 residues. Germline V gene data show CDR1 as SGHAT and CDR2 as FQNNGV. CDR3 in DNA: TGTGCCAGCAGCCCTAACCAGGGGTTGGGATACACTGAAGCTTTCTTT. It specifies CASSPNQGLGYTEAFF.

This clone came up once. The chain is built from TRBV19 and TRBJ1-1; 7 bases fit TRBD1. The ends lost 6 bases at V and 4 bases at J; junction bases unmatched: 8. The CDR3 covers 14 residues. The germline V gene encodes CDR1 LNHDA and CDR2 SQIVND (reference sequence). The CDR3 sequence: CASSRQGSITEAFF. The DNA for the CDR3 is TGTGCCAGTAGCCGACAGGGTTCGATCACTGAAGCTTTCTTT.